A single sample is the source of the 11 T cell receptor beta chains below, sequenced in a study of cytomegalovirus exposure and HLA in healthy donors. The PCR used 60 Vbeta and 13 Jbeta primers. Only in-frame clones appear in the TCRdb table, and some are missing; sequencing was by immunoSEQ multiplex PCR. The table has 90,000 to 110,000 clones, roughly 80% seen once. The sample was PBMCs. Receptors originate from a woman in her 50s in good health and CMV-seropositive.

This rearrangement joins TRBV5-1 to TRBJ1-2; TRBD1 is a possible D gene (6 bases). The germline V gene encodes CDR1 SGHRS and CDR2 YFSETQ. Trimming removed 4 bases from V and 8 bases from J, with 18 bases in between. The CDR3 is 14 amino acids. The CDR3 region is CASSPEAGARGYTF. CDR3 nucleotides: TGCGCCAGCAGCCCGGAGGCAGGGGCGCGGGGCTACACCTTC. The whole variable domain, remainder taken from reference TRBV5-1 and TRBJ1-2, is KAGVTQTPRYLIKTRGQQVTLSCSPISGHRSVSWYQQTPGQGLQFLFEYFSETQRNKGNFPGRFSGRQFSNSRSEMNVSTLELGDSALYLCASSPEAGARGYTFGSGTRLTVV.

The chain joins TRBV11-2 to TRBJ1-2, with no clear D. This CDR3 region has 14 residues. The germline V gene encodes CDR1 SGHAT and CDR2 FQNNGV. V dropped 5 bases and J dropped 7 bases, with 17 bases sitting between them. Written as DNA, the CDR3 is TGTGCCAGCAGCCAAGACGGAATCGGCGGTGGCTACACCTTC. Translated, it gives CASSQDGIGGGYTF.

The chain employs TRBV11-2 and TRBJ1-6; D unclear. Germline lookup yields CDR1 SGHAT and CDR2 FQNNGV. Trimming took 1 base from V and 4 from J, leaving 8 bases between them. The CDR3 contains 15 residues. For the CDR3, the DNA is TGTGCCAGCAGCTTAGGGCAAGAATATAATTCACCCCTCCACTTT. Amino acid sequence: CASSLGQEYNSPLHF.

The chain couples TRBV9 to TRBJ1-2; 9 positions match TRBD1. The CDR3 is 13 residues long. V was pared by 2 bases and J by 7 bases, with 3 bases of the junction left unmatched. CDR1 SGDLS and CDR2 YYNGEE come from the germline V gene. CDR3 bases: TGTGCCAGCAGCGTCCGGGACAGGGTTGGCTACACCTTC. It translates to CASSVRDRVGYTF.

The V call is TRBV29-1, the J call TRBJ2-2, with 7 bases identical to TRBD2. Germline CDR1 and CDR2: SQVTM and ANQGSEA. The J segment lost 0 bases and the V segment lost 4 bases, leaving 5 bases of the junction unmatched. The CDR3 consists of 15 residues. The CDR3 region is CSVVGGTTNTGELFF. CDR3 nucleotide sequence: TGCAGCGTTGTCGGGGGGACCACGAACACCGGGGAGCTGTTTTTT.

The table lists this clone with a count of one. This chain uses TRBV5-4 with TRBJ2-2; 9 bases are a match to TRBD2. From germline, CDR1 is SGHNT and CDR2 YYREEE (reference sequence). The CDR3 totals 16 residues. V dropped 3 bases and J dropped 0; count of bases not matched to a gene: 3. For the CDR3, the DNA is TGTGCCAGCAGCTCAGCGGGGGGAGCGAACACCGGGGAGCTGTTTTTT. Its translation is CASSSAGGANTGELFF.

The V call is TRBV28, the J call TRBJ2-7; D perhaps matches TRBD1 (10 bases). The V end was cut by 4 bases, the J end by 2 bases, with 36 bases between. This CDR3 is built from 22 residues. Looked up from germline, CDR1 is MDHEN and CDR2 is SYDVKM. The CDR3 sequence: CASSSAGRQGAGRRGGTYEQYF. The CDR3 nucleotides read TGTGCCAGCAGTTCCGCAGGAAGACAGGGGGCTGGACGGCGGGGGGGCACCTACGAGCAGTACTTC.

The V call is TRBV2, the J call TRBJ1-4; D might be TRBD1 (6 bases). The length of the CDR3 is 15 residues. V lost 4 bases, J lost 5 bases, and 14 bases lay in between. From germline, CDR1 is SNHLY and CDR2 FYNNEI. The CDR3 bases are TGTGCCAGCAGTGTCTTTGGGACACCAAATGAAAAACTGTTTTTT. Encoded protein: CASSVFGTPNEKLFF.

This clone was seen a handful of times. The chain carries TRBV25-1 and TRBJ1-1; 7 nucleotides line up with TRBD1. Germline V gene data show CDR1 as MGHDK and CDR2 as SYGVNS. The CDR3 has 14 amino acids. Trimming cost V 7 bases and J 4 bases; bases outside gene matches: 9. This CDR3 is CASTLTGASTEAFF. As DNA, the CDR3 is TGTGCCAGCACCTTAACAGGGGCAAGCACTGAAGCTTTCTTT.

The chain links TRBV5-4 to TRBJ2-5; D might be TRBD1 (7 bases). This CDR3 is built from 14 residues. V was cut by 4 bases and J by 2 bases, with 12 bases left in between. Germline V gene lookup returns CDR1 SGHNT and CDR2 YYREEE (reference sequence). DNA for the CDR3: TGTGCCAGCAGCCGGACAGGACTACAAGAGACCCAGTACTTC. The encoded protein is CASSRTGLQETQYF.

The V and J genes are TRBV15 and TRBJ2-5, with 10 positions matching TRBD2. After removal of 0 bases from V and 5 bases from J, the junction contained 12 bases not matched to a gene. Germline CDR1 and CDR2: LNHNV and YYDKDF (reference sequence). The CDR3 consists of 18 residues. The CDR3 protein is CATSRDVSLAGERETQYF. CDR3 coding DNA: TGTGCCACCAGCAGAGATGTATCTCTAGCGGGGGAAAGGGAGACCCAGTACTTC.